This T cell receptor beta chain was identified in a study of blood T cells in healthy people across ages. Whole-study context: Roughly one uniquely barcoded beta molecule per two T cells was captured.

A second PCR, run for roughly 7 to 12 cycles, used a sample-barcoded 5' primer plus a J-beta primer mix. TCRdb passed the 5' RACE reads through MiXCR, listing each CDR3 protein once. The sample includes about 1.4 million distinct CDR3 sequences, approximately 63% of them seen just once. The specimen was blood. The TCR was taken from a man aged 18 to 30 in good health.

The CDR3, as DNA: TGCAGTGCCCTAGCCCCGGCTAGCAGGCACGAGCAGTACTTC. Translated: CSALAPASRHEQYF. This sequence joins TRBV20-1 and TRBJ2-4, with D tentatively TRBD2 (5 bases). The J call is uncertain, as TRBJ2-7 better fits the DNA end. Germline V gene lookup returns CDR1 DFQATT and CDR2 SNEGSKA (reference sequence). There are 14 residues in the CDR3.